These T cell receptor beta chains were read from a single sample in a study of shared clonotypes between healthy human individuals. Libraries were prepared by immunoSEQ multiplex PCR; TCRdb keeps only in-frame clonotypes and omits some of them. The table has 750,000 to 1,000,000 clones, over 90% seen once. The sequenced sample consisted of naive CD8+ T cells sorted from blood. The receptor set was obtained from a man aged 25-45 years in good health. Both conserved end residues are part of each CDR3. Fields, in order: V gene, D gene, J gene, clone size, CDR3 length, CDR3 DNA, CDR3 protein. The D gene is left open where the match is weak. The listing skips clone size in some rows; elsewhere it reads once, few, many or a size class.

TRBV4-1,.,TRBJ1-1,.,12,TGCGCCAGCAGCCAGGGGACTGGCGCAGCTTTCTTT,CASSQGTGAAFF
TRBV29-1,.,TRBJ2-1,.,17,TGCAGCGTTGGTCTCTCCCAGGAGGGCTATTTCTACAATGAGCAGTTCTTC,CSVGLSQEGYFYNEQFF
TRBV28,TRBD2,TRBJ2-1,.,15,TGTGCCAGCAGTGTCGATAGCGGGAGGGACAATGAGCAGTTCTTC,CASSVDSGRDNEQFF
TRBV4-1,.,TRBJ2-3,.,14,TGCGCCAGCAGCCGAGGCGGGGCCACAGATACGCAGTATTTT,CASSRGGATDTQYF
TRBV28,.,TRBJ2-2,.,13,TGTGCCAGCTGCAACGGGGTTACCGGGGAGCTGTTTTTT,CASCNGVTGELFF
TRBV6-5,.,TRBJ1-3,.,15,TGTGCCAGCAGCCCGGGCCTAAACCCTGGAAACACCATATATTTT,CASSPGLNPGNTIYF
TRBV7-6,TRBD2,TRBJ2-7,.,18,TGTGCCAGCAGCTTAGGTAGGGGAACGGGACTAGCGGATTACGAGCAGTACTTC,CASSLGRGTGLADYEQYF
TRBV19,.,TRBJ2-5,.,14,TGTGCCAGTAGTGCGAGGGAATACCAAGAGACCCAGTACTTC,CASSAREYQETQYF
TRBV2,TRBD2,TRBJ2-5,.,12,TGTGCCAGTGGGGGGGTTCGGGAGACCCAGTACTTC,CASGGVRETQYF
TRBV7-8,.,TRBJ2-7,.,14,TGTGCCACCACAGGCCGGGACACCACCTACGAGCAGTACTTC,CATTGRDTTYEQYF
TRBV27,TRBD1,TRBJ2-7,.,14,TGTGCCAGCAGTCTCGGACAGGCCCACTACGAGCAGTACTTC,CASSLGQAHYEQYF
TRBV29-1,.,TRBJ1-3,.,11,TGCAGCGTAGGCTCTGGAAACACCATATATTTT,CSVGSGNTIYF
TRBV6-5,TRBD2,TRBJ2-7,.,15,TGTGCCAGCAGTTACGGGCTAGCGGGATCCTACGAGCAGTACTTC,CASSYGLAGSYEQYF
TRBV13,.,TRBJ2-4,.,13,TGTGCCAGCAGCAAGTGGGGGCGGGACATTCAGTACTTC,CASSKWGRDIQYF
TRBV7-9,.,TRBJ2-1,.,16,TGTGCCAGCAGCTCCCGGAGGGAAACCTCCTACAATGAGCAGTTCTTC,CASSSRRETSYNEQFF
TRBV4-1,.,TRBJ1-1,once,14,TGCGCCAGCAGCCGATTTAGGGGTGGAACTGAAGCTTTCTTT,CASSRFRGGTEAFF
TRBV5-6,.,TRBJ2-1,.,14,TGTGCCAGCACCCTGGGGCTCCCCCTCATAGAGCAGTTCTTC,CASTLGLPLIEQFF
TRBV28,.,TRBJ1-5,.,14,TGTGCCAGCAGTTTTAGGACCCGGGGGCAGCCCCAGCATTTT,CASSFRTRGQPQHF
TRBV7-2,.,TRBJ2-5,.,16,TGTGCCAGCAGCCCTTATCCCCCTGGTGCCCGGGAGACCCAGTACTTC,CASSPYPPGARETQYF
TRBV28,.,TRBJ2-7,few,12,TGTGCCAGCAGTCCACGGCCCTACGAGCAGTACTTC,CASSPRPYEQYF
TRBV10-1,TRBD1,TRBJ1-2,.,15,TGCGCCAGCAGTGAGCCAACCCGGACAGGGGATGGCTACACCTTC,CASSEPTRTGDGYTF
TRBV6-6,.,TRBJ2-4,.,12,TGTGCCAGCAGCCCAGCCAAAAACATTCAGTACTTC,CASSPAKNIQYF
TRBV11-1,.,TRBJ2-6,.,15,TGTGCCAGCAGAGGGCTGCTATCTGGGGCCAACGTCCTGACTTTC,CASRGLLSGANVLTF
TRBV29-1,TRBD1,TRBJ2-7,.,14,TGCAGCGTGAGGGGGGGACAGGGGACCTACGAGCAGTACTTC,CSVRGGQGTYEQYF
TRBV27,.,TRBJ2-3,.,14,TGTGCCAGCAGTTTTACCCCACGGTCAGATACGCAGTATTTT,CASSFTPRSDTQYF
TRBV7-9,.,TRBJ2-7,.,16,TGTGCCAGCAGCTCGACATCGGGACCTATTACGGTGGAGCAGTACTTC,CASSSTSGPITVEQYF
TRBV4-1,.,TRBJ2-7,.,15,TGCGCCAGCAGCCAAGATAGGGACCCAGCCTACGAGCAGTACTTC,CASSQDRDPAYEQYF
TRBV27,.,TRBJ2-7,.,13,TGTGCCAGCAGTTTATCGGGGAACTACGAGCAGTACTTC,CASSLSGNYEQYF
TRBV18,.,TRBJ1-2,.,16,TGTGCCAGCTCACCACCGGAGCGGAAAACTAACTATGGCTACACCTTC,CASSPPERKTNYGYTF
TRBV11-2,.,TRBJ2-2,.,13,TGTGCCAGCAGCTTAGTAGGTAGCGGGGAGCTGTTTTTT,CASSLVGSGELFF
TRBV13,.,TRBJ2-1,.,16,TGTGCCAGCAGCCTAACGCCCGGTAGCTCCTACAATGAGCAGTTCTTC,CASSLTPGSSYNEQFF
TRBV30,.,TRBJ2-4,.,18,TGTGCCTGGAGTCCCCCGTTATTTTGGGAGATAGCCAAAAACATTCAGTACTTC,CAWSPPLFWEIAKNIQYF
TRBV9,TRBD2,TRBJ2-1,.,16,TGTGCCAGCAGCCCTAGCGGGAGAAGAGGAAACAATGAGCAGTTCTTC,CASSPSGRRGNNEQFF
TRBV13,.,TRBJ2-7,.,14,TGTGCCAGCAGCTCGATCGGGGAGCCTTACGAGCAGTACTTC,CASSSIGEPYEQYF
TRBV28,.,TRBJ1-2,once,15,TGTGCCAGCAGTTATTCCGTCCGGACAGACTATGGCTACACCTTC,CASSYSVRTDYGYTF
TRBV11-2,.,TRBJ2-3,few,13,TGTGCCAGCAGCTTAGTGGGAATCCACACGCAGTATTTT,CASSLVGIHTQYF
TRBV7-2,.,TRBJ2-7,.,15,TGTGCCAGCAGCCAACCCCGCCGGGGCTCCTACGAGCAGTACTTC,CASSQPRRGSYEQYF
TRBV27,TRBD2,TRBJ2-1,.,16,TGTGCCAGCAGTTTAGGGGCTAGCGGGAGATGGAATGAGCAGTTCTTC,CASSLGASGRWNEQFF
TRBV2,.,TRBJ2-5,.,11,TGTGCCAGCTTGGGCCCGGAGACCCAGTACTTC,CASLGPETQYF
TRBV27,TRBD2,TRBJ2-1,.,17,TGTGCCAGCAGCCGTACAGAGGCGACTAGCGGCTACAATGAGCAGTTCTTC,CASSRTEATSGYNEQFF
TRBV7-2,.,TRBJ2-5,.,15,TGTGCCAGCAGCTTATGGTCCCAGGGGCTAGAGACCCAGTACTTC,CASSLWSQGLETQYF
TRBV28,.,TRBJ1-2,.,14,TGTGCCAGCAGTTTGGAGCGGGCTAACTATGGCTACACCTTC,CASSLERANYGYTF
TRBV20-1,.,TRBJ2-4,.,11,TGCAGTGCTAGACAGGGGTACATTCAGTACTTC,CSARQGYIQYF
TRBV28,TRBD1,TRBJ2-2,.,16,TGTGCCAGCAGTTTAGGTCAGGGGGCGGTGACCGGGGAGCTGTTTTTT,CASSLGQGAVTGELFF
TRBV11-2,.,TRBJ1-2,.,13,TGTGCCAGCAGCCTCGTGACAGTCCGTGGCTACACCTTC,CASSLVTVRGYTF
TRBV4-1,.,TRBJ2-2,.,14,TGCGCCAGCAGCCAGTCGGAGAACACCGGGGAGCTGTTTTTT,CASSQSENTGELFF
TRBV28,TRBD2,TRBJ2-1,.,19,TGTGCCAGCACCAAAGCTGACCAGGGACTAGCGGGAGCCTACAATGAGCAGTTCTTC,CASTKADQGLAGAYNEQFF
TRBV6-6,.,TRBJ2-1,.,11,TGTGCCAGCAGCCCTCCGGGTGAGCAGTTCTTC,CASSPPGEQFF
TRBV7-9,TRBD2,TRBJ2-1,.,15,TGTGCCAGCAGCTTAGGAGCGGGAGGGGCCCATGAGCAGTTCTTC,CASSLGAGGAHEQFF
TRBV6-5,.,TRBJ2-1,.,13,TGTGCCAGCAGACTCAACCCCTACAATGAGCAGTTCTTC,CASRLNPYNEQFF